Described below is a single T cell receptor beta chain sequence and its context. The source of the sample is a study of blood T cell repertoires in COVID-19. For the study at large: COVID-19 samples from acute and convalescent phases originated in the United States, Italy and Spain.

Sequencing used immunoSEQ multiplex PCR; TCRdb keeps in-frame clones, though not all of them. The sample has over 150,000 clones, roughly 84% seen once. V shed 5 bases and J 8 bases; nucleotides not matched to a gene: 10. Germline values: CDR1 MDHEN, CDR2 SYDVKM. CDR3 size: 16 residues. The chain has TRBV28 and TRBJ1-6; 9 bases align to TRBD1. Sequencing was performed on peripheral blood. This sequence was found in a human donor in a cohort sampled during active COVID-19. The CDR3 region is CASSHTGGIMDSPLHF. CDR3 sequence (DNA): TGTGCCAGCAGTCACACAGGGGGCATAATGGATTCACCCCTCCACTTT.